These 3 T cell receptor beta chains were all obtained from the same sample, sequenced in a study of cytomegalovirus exposure and HLA in healthy donors. It was with 60 Vbeta and 13 Jbeta primers that the PCR ran. Using immunoSEQ multiplex PCR, the repertoire was profiled, and TCRdb retains in-frame clones only, with some absent. The sample lists roughly 190,000 clones, approximately 83% occurring once. The specimen was PBMCs. These receptors all stem from a woman between 45 and 65 years old in good health and CMV-seropositive.

The chain joins TRBV14 to TRBJ2-7, with D perhaps TRBD1 (6 bases). Trimming took off 2 bases at V and 2 bases at J, with 13 bases between the two ends. The germline gives CDR1 SGHDN, CDR2 FVKESK. The CDR3 spans 15 residues. CDR3 region: CASSQPSRGTYEQYF. As DNA, the CDR3 is TGTGCCAGCAGCCAACCTTCGAGGGGGACCTACGAGCAGTACTTC.

This clone turned up a few times. V usage is TRBV28 and J usage is TRBJ1-6, with no clear D. Trimming stripped 2 bases from V and 14 bases from J, with 10 bases between. This CDR3 comprises 12 residues. Germline CDR1 MDHEN, CDR2 SYDVKM. CDR3 in DNA: TGTGCCAGCAGTTTACGAGAGGGTTCCCTCCACTTT. Its translation is CASSLREGSLHF.

J is TRBJ2-4 and V is TRBV28; 11 bases agree with TRBD2. The germline V gene has CDR1 MDHEN and CDR2 SYDVKM. This CDR3 has 15 amino acids. The V segment lost 7 bases and the J segment 8 bases; nucleotides outside the gene matches: 10. CDR3 bases: TGTGCCAGCATGCGTAGCGGGGGGGTAGTGGACATTCAGTACTTC. It translates to CASMRSGGVVDIQYF. Variable domain in full (rest from reference TRBV28 and TRBJ2-4): DVKVTQSSRYLVKRTGEKVFLECVQDMDHENMFWYRQDPGLGLRLIYFSYDVKMKEKGDIPEGYSVSREKKERFSLILESASTNQTSMYLCASMRSGGVVDIQYFGAGTRLSVL.